The clone carrying this TCR beta chain has only one observation. Trimming stripped 1 base from V and 4 bases from J, with 8 bases between. From germline, CDR1 is LGHNT and CDR2 FRNRAP. The CDR3 consists of 14 residues. The sample is drawn from a study of blood T cell repertoires in COVID-19. Original methodology: Counts of nucleated cells, estimated from reference gene primer amplification, were obtained. Produced via immunoSEQ multiplex PCR; TCRdb's table is partial and in-frame only. V and J calls and clone size are given by that table; D and trimming were obtained from the DNA. The table has 100,000 to 150,000 clones, about four fifths seen once.

This chain links TRBV12-5 with TRBJ1-3; D may be TRBD1 (6 bases). The sample was peripheral blood. The clonotype was recovered from a man under 40 with COVID-19, enrolled during active disease. The CDR3 region has the DNA TGTGCTAGTGGTTTGGGGGGACAAGGAAACACCATATATTTT. Its translation is CASGLGGQGNTIYF.